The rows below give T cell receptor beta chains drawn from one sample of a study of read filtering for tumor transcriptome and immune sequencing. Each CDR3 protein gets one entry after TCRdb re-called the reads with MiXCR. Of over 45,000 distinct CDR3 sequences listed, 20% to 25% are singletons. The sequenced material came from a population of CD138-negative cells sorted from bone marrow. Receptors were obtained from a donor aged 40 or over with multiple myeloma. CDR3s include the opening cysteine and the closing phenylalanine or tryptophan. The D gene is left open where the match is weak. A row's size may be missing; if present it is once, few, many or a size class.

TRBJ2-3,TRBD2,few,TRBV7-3,TGTGCCAGCAGCTTGCAAGGGACTAGTTATCATACGCAGTATTTT,CASSLQGTSYHTQYF
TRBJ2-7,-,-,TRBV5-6,TGTGACAGCAGCTTCGTCGGATCAGGGGGGGGCGAGCAGTACTTC,CDSSFVGSGGGEQYF
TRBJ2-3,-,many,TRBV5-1,TGCGCCAGCAACTTCGGGGGGCAGACAGATACGCAGTATTTT,CASNFGGQTDTQYF
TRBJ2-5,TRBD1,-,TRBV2,TGTGCCAGCAGCAAGGACAGGGTGCAGACCCAGTACTTC,CASSKDRVQTQYF
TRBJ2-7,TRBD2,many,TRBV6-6,TGTGCCAGCAGTTACGGTGGGTTGGGGCCCAGCGGGGGCTACGAGCAGTACTTC,CASSYGGLGPSGGYEQYF
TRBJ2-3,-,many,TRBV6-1,TGTGCCAGCGGCGCTGCTGATTGGACGCAGTATTTT,CASGAADWTQYF
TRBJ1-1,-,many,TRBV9,TGTGCCAGCAGCGCCCCAGGGTTGAACACTGAAGCTTTCTTT,CASSAPGLNTEAFF
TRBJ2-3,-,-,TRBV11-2,TGTGCCAGCACCGGAGGGGGATCGAAGCAGTATTTT,CASTGGGSKQYF
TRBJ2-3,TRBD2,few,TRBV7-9,TGTGTCAGCAGCGCCATGACTAGCGGAGATACGCAGTATTTT,CVSSAMTSGDTQYF
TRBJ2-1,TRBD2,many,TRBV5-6,TGTGCCAGCAGCTTGTATCGGGAGGTACCTGTCCGCTCCTACAATGAGCAGTTCTTC,CASSLYREVPVRSYNEQFF
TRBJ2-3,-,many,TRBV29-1,TGCAGCTGTACGGGAGATACGCAGTATTTT,CSCTGDTQYF
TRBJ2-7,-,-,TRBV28,TGTGCCAGCAGTTTCCCCCCGCGACAGGGAGGGTACGAGCAGTACTTC,CASSFPPRQGGYEQYF
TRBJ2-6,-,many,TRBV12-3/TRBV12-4,TGTGCCAGCAGCAGACAGCTTCTCTGGGCCAACGTCCTGACTTTC,CASSRQLLWANVLTF
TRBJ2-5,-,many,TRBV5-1,TGCGCCAGCAGCTTGTCAGGGCCCCCGGCGACCCAGTACTTC,CASSLSGPPATQYF
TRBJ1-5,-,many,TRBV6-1,TGTGCCAGCAGTGAAGGAAAAGGGCGAGGTGGCAATCAGCCCCAGCATTTT,CASSEGKGRGGNQPQHF
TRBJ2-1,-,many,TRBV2,TGTGCCAGCACGGTATCGTATGAGCAGTTCTTC,CASTVSYEQFF
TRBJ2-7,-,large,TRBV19,TGTGCCAGTAGTGCGACAGTCTCCTACGAGCAGTACTTC,CASSATVSYEQYF
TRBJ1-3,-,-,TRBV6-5,TGTGCCAGCAGCACACGCCCGGCAGTTTCTGGAAACACCATATATTTT,CASSTRPAVSGNTIYF
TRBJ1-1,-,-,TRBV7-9,TGTGCCAGCAGCCCTTGGGACCTGAACACTGAAGCTTTCTTT,CASSPWDLNTEAFF
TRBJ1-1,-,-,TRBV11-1,TGTGCCAGCAGCTGGCAGGTGGGGCAAGCTGAAGCTTTCTTT,CASSWQVGQAEAFF